This T cell receptor (beta chain) derives from a study of spatial heterogeneity in lung cancer. About the research overall: Sequencing consistently turned up more beta-chain sequences than alpha-chain sequences. A unique TCR and UMI combination showed up more than ten times in raw reads, on average.

The V gene's germline CDR1 is MNHEY and CDR2 SMNVEV (reference sequence). This CDR3 region has 14 residues. V was cut by 7 bases and J by 1 base, with 11 bases left in between. General study results and limits: Among blood samples, ubiquitous expanded tumor TCRs appeared more at resection than at follow-up.

TCRdb re-called the 5' RACE reads through MiXCR, storing one row per CDR3 protein. The data contain some 25,000 distinct CDR3 sequences, 4% to 6% of them singletons. Time point indicated: sample taken at primary tumor resection. Whole RNA, isolated from tumor, nontumor lung or frozen PBMC, was sequenced without prior sorting. The donors, 70 or so patients with untreated early-stage non-small cell lung cancer, provided the samples. This clonotype was counted many times. What it binds is not known. The source material was PBMCs, sampled at surgery. The chain is built from TRBV27 and TRBJ2-1; no clear D. This TCR came from a male donor with early-stage non-small cell lung cancer. The CDR3 sequence is CASTSGQSYNEQFF. CDR3 nucleotide sequence: TGTGCCAGCACTTCAGGCCAATCCTACAATGAGCAGTTCTTC.